These T cell receptor beta chains were read from a single sample in a study of long-term antiretroviral therapy in people with HIV. TCRdb keeps only in-frame clones here, not all; method: immunoSEQ multiplex PCR. The sample consists of some 31,000 clones, over 70% of them appearing once. The sample in question was unsorted PBMCs, obtained 3.1 years after starting antiretroviral therapy. These receptors all come from a woman in her fifties or sixties with HIV. Both conserved end residues are part of each CDR3. A D gene is named only where the DNA matches it firmly. Some rows have no size entry. The others give once, few or many, or a class for an expanded clone.

TRBD1 TRBJ2-1 few TRBV7-8 CASSTRTGPNEQFF TGTGCCAGCAGCACTAGGACAGGCCCCAATGAGCAGTTCTTC
- TRBJ1-3 - TRBV7-6 CASSLAEGESGNTIYF TGTGCCAGCAGCTTAGCCGAAGGGGAAAGTGGAAACACCATATATTTT
- TRBJ1-4 - TRBV5-1 CASSLGQRKEKLFF TGCGCCAGCAGCTTAGGGCAGAGGAAGGAAAAACTGTTTTTT
TRBD1 TRBJ1-1 - TRBV5-1 CASSSDRVEAFF TGCGCCAGCAGCTCCGACAGGGTCGAAGCTTTCTTT
TRBD2 TRBJ2-2 - TRBV5-1 CASTPWRGAQTGELFF TGCGCCAGCACCCCCTGGCGGGGGGCGCAAACCGGGGAGCTGTTTTTT
- TRBJ2-1 - TRBV10-2 CASSSRGEPYNEQFF TGCGCCAGCAGTAGCCGCGGGGAACCCTACAATGAGCAGTTCTTC
- TRBJ1-6 - TRBV2 CASSEPLGEVVDSPLHF TGTGCCAGCAGCGAACCTCTAGGGGAAGTGGTAGATTCACCCCTCCACTTT
- TRBJ1-2 - TRBV28 CASNFPGSGYTF TGTGCCAGCAATTTCCCAGGAAGTGGCTACACCTTC
- TRBJ2-3 - TRBV21-1 CASSKRRDGFSSTDTQYF TGTGCCAGCAGCAAACGGCGGGACGGCTTTTCTAGCACAGATACGCAGTATTTT
TRBD2 TRBJ2-2 - TRBV5-4 CAGSQRLAGPGELFF TGTGCCGGCAGCCAGCGACTAGCGGGTCCCGGGGAGCTGTTTTTT
- TRBJ1-2 - TRBV11-2 CASSLTGVEGYTF TGTGCCAGCAGCTTAACGGGGGTGGAGGGCTACACCTTC
TRBD1 TRBJ1-2 - TRBV29-1 CSVDDRVFYGYTF TGCAGCGTAGACGACAGGGTGTTCTATGGCTACACCTTC
- TRBJ2-3 - TRBV4-1 CASSQVPSLDTQYF TGCGCCAGCAGCCAAGTACCTTCTCTGGATACGCAGTATTTT
TRBD1 TRBJ1-1 - TRBV7-9 CASSPTVQGAQAFF TGTGCCAGCAGCCCTACAGTCCAGGGGGCGCAGGCTTTCTTT
TRBD1 TRBJ1-1 few TRBV4-2 CASSALQGAYTEAFF TGTGCCAGCAGCGCCTTACAGGGGGCTTACACTGAAGCTTTCTTT